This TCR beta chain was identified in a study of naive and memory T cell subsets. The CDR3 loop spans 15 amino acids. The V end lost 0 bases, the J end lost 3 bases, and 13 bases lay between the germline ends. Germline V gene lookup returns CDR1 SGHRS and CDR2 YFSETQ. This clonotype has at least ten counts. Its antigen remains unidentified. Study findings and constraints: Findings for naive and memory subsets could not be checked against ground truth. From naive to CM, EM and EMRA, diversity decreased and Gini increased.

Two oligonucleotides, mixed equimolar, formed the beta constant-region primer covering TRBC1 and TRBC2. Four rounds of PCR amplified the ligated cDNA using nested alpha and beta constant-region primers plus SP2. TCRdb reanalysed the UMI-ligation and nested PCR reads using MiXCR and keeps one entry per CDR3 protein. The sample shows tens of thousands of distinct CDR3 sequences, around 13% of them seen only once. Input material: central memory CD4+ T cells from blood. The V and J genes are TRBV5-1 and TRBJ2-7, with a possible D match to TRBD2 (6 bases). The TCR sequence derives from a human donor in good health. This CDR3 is CASSLGSGRNYEQYF. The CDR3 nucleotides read TGCGCCAGCAGCTTGGGCAGTGGGAGGAACTACGAGCAGTACTTC.